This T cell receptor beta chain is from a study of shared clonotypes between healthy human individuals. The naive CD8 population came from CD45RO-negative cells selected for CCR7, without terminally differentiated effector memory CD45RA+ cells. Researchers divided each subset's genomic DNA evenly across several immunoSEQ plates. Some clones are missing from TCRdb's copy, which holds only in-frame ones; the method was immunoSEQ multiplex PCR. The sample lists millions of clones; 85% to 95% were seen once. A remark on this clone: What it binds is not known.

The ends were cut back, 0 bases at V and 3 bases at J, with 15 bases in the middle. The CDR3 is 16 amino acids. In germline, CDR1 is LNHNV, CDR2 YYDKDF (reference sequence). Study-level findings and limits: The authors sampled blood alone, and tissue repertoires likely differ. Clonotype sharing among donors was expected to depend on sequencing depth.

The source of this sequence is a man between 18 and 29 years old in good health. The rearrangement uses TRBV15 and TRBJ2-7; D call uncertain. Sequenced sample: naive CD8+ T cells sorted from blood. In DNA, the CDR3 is TGTGCCACCAGCAGAGAACGACGGATAGCAGACTACGAGCAGTACTTC. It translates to CATSRERRIADYEQYF.